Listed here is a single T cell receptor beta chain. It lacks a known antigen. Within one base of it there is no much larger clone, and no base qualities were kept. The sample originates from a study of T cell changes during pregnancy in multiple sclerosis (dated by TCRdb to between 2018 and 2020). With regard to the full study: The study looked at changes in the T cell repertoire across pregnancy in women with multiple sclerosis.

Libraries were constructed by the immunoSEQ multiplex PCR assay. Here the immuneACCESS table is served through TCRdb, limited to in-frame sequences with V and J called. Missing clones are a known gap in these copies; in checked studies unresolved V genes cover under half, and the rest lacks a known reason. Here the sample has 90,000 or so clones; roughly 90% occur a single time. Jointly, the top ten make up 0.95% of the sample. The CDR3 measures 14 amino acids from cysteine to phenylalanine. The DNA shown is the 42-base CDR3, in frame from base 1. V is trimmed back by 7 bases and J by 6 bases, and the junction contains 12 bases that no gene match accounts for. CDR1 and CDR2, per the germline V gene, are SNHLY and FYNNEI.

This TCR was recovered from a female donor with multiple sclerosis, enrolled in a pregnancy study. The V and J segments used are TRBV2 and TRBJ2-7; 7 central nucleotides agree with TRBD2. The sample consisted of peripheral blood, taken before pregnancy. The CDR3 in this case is CASKSSGDIGEQYF. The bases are TGTGCCAGCAAGTCAAGCGGGGATATCGGCGAGCAGTACTTC.